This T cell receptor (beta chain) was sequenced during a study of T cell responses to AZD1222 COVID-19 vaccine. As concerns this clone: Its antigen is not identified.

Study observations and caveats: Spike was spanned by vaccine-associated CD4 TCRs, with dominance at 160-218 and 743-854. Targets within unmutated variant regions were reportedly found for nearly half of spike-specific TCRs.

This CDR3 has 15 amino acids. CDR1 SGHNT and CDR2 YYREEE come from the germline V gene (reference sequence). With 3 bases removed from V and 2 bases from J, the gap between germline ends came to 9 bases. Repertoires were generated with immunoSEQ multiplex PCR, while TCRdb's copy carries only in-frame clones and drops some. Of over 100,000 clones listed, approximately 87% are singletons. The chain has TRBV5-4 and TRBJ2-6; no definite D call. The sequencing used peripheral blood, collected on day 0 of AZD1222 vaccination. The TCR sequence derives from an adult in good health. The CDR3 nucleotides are TGTGCCAGCAGCTATAAGTCCCCTGGGGCCAACGTCCTGACTTTC. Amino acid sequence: CASSYKSPGANVLTF.